This T cell receptor (beta chain) was captured by sequencing in a study of T cell repertoires in cytomegalovirus infection. Turning to the study itself: Public TCR beta signature analysis indicated the presence of both CMV infection and matching HLA type. Study-wide findings and caveats: The cumulative frequency of public TCR beta families distinguished individuals who carried CMV together with the relevant HLA.

In germline, CDR1 is SGHVS, CDR2 FNYEAQ. The CDR3 is 15 residues long. Between the trimmed V and J ends, which lost 1 base and 4 bases, there was a span of 13 bases. This clonotype was observed many times. Antigen unknown. TCRdb itself ran the reads through MiXCR, one entry per CDR3 protein. The sample holds approximately 260,000 distinct CDR3 sequences; about 18% are singletons and the top ten take about half. Source material: CD8+ T cells from PBMCs. The chain recombines TRBV7-6 with TRBJ1-1, with no clear D. The clonotype was recovered from a human donor in good health (CMV status not recorded). Some clones in this sample may be carry-over from other donors' samples. This chain's CDR3 is CASSLGGGYGTEAFF. CDR3 DNA sequence: TGTGCCAGCAGCTTAGGGGGAGGGTATGGCACTGAAGCTTTCTTT.